This T cell receptor beta chain was obtained from a study of T cell changes during pregnancy in multiple sclerosis. CDR3 length: 16 residues. The V gene's germline CDR1 is SGHNT and CDR2 YYREEE (reference sequence). The V segment lost 4 bases and the J segment 3 bases; nucleotides outside the gene matches: 9. Produced via immunoSEQ multiplex PCR; TCRdb's table is partial and in-frame only. The sample shows about 100,000 clones, 91% of them seen only once. The sequences come from peripheral blood, collected in the second trimester of pregnancy. The V gene is TRBV5-4, the J gene TRBJ2-1; 8 positions agree with TRBD2. The TCR originated in a female donor with multiple sclerosis, enrolled in a pregnancy study. The chain's CDR3 is CASSQRAGGSYNEQFF. The CDR3 DNA reads as TGTGCCAGCAGCCAGCGGGCGGGAGGCAGCTACAATGAGCAGTTCTTC.